This T cell receptor beta chain was sequenced in a study of T-cell reconstitution after alpha-beta-depleted transplantation in children. During its preparation, the TCRbeta library received unique molecular identifiers. MiXCR, run by TCRdb on the PCR reads, gives a single entry per CDR3 protein. The sample lists about 610,000 distinct CDR3 sequences; under 12% were seen once. The trim removed 2 bases at V and 14 bases at J, leaving 5 bases unmatched. From germline, CDR1 is GTSNPN and CDR2 SVGIG (reference sequence). This CDR3 region has 11 residues. This clonotype was counted between two and nine times.

The V call is TRBV30, the J call TRBJ2-1, with 8 bases lining up with TRBD2. The receptor's source is a human donor who donated a stem cell graft to a child with acute myeloid leukemia. The sample here was PBMCs from the stem cell graft donor, taken from the stem cell graft. CDR3 nucleotide sequence: TGTGCCTGGAGTCGTCGGGAGGGGGAGTTCTTC. Its translation: CAWSRREGEFF.